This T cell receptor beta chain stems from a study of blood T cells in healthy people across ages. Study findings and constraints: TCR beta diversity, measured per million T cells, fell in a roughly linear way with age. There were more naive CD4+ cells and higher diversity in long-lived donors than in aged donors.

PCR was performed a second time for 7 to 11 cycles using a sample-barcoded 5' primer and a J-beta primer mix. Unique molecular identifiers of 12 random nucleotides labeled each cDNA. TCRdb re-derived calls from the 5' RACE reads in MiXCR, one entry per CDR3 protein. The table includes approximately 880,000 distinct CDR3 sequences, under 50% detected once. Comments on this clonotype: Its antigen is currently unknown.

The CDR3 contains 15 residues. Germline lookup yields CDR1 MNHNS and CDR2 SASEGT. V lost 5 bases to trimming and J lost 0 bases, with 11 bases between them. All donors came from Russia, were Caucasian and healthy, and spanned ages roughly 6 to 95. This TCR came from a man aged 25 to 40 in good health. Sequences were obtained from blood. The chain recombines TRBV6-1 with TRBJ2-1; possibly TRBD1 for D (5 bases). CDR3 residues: CASSYTGDSYNEQFF. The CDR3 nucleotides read TGTGCCAGCAGTTATACAGGAGACTCCTACAATGAGCAGTTCTTC.